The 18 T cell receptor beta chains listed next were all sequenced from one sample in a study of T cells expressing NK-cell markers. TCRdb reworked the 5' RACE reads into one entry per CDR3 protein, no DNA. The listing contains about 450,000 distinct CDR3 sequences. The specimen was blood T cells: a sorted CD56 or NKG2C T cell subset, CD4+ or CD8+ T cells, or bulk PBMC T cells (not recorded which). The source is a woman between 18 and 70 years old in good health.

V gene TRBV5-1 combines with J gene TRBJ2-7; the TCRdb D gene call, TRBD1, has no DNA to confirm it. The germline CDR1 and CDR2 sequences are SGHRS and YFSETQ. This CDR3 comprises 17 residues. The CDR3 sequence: CASSLQPPGYRRFEQYF.

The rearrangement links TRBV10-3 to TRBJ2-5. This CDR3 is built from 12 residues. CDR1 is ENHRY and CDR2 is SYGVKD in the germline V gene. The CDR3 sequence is CAIRNSQETQYF.

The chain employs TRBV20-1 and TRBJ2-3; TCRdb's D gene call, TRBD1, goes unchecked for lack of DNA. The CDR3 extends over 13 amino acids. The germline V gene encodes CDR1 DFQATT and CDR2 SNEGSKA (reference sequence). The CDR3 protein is CSAYGTSTDTQYF.

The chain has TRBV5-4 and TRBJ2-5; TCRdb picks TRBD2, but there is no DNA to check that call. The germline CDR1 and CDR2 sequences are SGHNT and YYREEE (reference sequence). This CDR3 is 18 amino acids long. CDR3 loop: CASSLEPALTEGRETQYF.

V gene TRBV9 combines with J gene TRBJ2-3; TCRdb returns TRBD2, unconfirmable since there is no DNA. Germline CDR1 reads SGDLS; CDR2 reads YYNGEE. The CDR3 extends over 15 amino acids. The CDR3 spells CASSVAQVAKDTQYF.

The CDR3 loop is CASTLELQGMGSDTQYF. The chain links TRBV10-1 to TRBJ2-3; TCRdb selects TRBD1, and the lack of DNA leaves this call unchecked. The germline gives CDR1 WNHNN, CDR2 SYGVQD (reference sequence). The CDR3 length is 17 residues.

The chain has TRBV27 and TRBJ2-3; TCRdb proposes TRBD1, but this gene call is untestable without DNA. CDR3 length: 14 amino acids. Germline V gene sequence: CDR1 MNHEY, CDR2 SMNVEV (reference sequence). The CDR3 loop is CASSLWGTFDTQYF.

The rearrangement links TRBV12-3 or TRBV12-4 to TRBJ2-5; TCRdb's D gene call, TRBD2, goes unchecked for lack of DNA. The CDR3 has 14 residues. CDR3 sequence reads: CASTHSAGQETQYF.

CDR3 residues: CASTLGQNTGELFF. The rearrangement links TRBV4-1 to TRBJ2-2. CDR3 length equals 14 residues. The V gene's germline CDR1 is MGHRA and CDR2 YSYEKL.

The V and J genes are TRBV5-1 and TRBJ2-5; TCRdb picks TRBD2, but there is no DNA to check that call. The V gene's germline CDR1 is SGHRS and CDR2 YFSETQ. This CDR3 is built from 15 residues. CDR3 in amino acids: CASSLAVRPTETQYF. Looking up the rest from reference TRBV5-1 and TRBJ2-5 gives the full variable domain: KAGVTQTPRYLIKTRGQQVTLSCSPISGHRSVSWYQQTPGQGLQFLFEYFSETQRNKGNFPGRFSGRQFSNSRSEMNVSTLELGDSALYLCASSLAVRPTETQYFGPGTRLLVL.

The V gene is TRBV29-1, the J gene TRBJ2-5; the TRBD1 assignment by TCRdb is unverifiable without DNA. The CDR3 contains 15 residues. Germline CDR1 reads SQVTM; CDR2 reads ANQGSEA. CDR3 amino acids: CSVEPQRQGAETQYF. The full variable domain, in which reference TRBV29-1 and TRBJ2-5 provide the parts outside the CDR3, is SAVISQKPSRDICQRGTSLTIQCQVDSQVTMMFWYRQQPGQSLTLIATANQGSEATYESGFVIDKFPISRPNLTFSTLTVSNMSPEDSSIYLCSVEPQRQGAETQYFGPGTRLLVL.

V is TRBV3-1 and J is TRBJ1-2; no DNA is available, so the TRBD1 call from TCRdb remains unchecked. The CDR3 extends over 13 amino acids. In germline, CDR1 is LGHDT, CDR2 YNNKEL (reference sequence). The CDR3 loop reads CASSQAGRVHYTF.

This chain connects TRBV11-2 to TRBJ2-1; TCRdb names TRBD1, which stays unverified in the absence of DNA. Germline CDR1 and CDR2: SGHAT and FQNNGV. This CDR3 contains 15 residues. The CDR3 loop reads CASSFSGVVYNEQFF.

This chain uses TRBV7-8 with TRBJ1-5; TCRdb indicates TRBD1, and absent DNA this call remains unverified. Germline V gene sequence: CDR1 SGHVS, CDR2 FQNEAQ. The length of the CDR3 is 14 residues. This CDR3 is CASSWDTSLSAQHF.

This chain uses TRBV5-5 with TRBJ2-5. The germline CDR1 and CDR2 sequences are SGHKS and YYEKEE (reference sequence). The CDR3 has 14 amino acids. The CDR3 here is CASSLEWIEETQYF.

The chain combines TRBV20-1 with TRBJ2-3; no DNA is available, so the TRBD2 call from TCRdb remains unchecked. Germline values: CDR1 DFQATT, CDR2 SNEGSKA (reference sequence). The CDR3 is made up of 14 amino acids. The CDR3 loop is CSARGWRVTDTQYF.

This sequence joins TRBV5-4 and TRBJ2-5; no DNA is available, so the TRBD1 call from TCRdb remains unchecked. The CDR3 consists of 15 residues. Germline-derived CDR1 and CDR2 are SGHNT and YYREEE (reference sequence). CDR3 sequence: CASSAGTGFRETQYF.

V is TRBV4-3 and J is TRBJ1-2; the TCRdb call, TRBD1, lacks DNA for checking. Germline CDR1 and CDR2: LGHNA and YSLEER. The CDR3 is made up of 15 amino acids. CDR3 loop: CASSQGLGDLYGYTF.